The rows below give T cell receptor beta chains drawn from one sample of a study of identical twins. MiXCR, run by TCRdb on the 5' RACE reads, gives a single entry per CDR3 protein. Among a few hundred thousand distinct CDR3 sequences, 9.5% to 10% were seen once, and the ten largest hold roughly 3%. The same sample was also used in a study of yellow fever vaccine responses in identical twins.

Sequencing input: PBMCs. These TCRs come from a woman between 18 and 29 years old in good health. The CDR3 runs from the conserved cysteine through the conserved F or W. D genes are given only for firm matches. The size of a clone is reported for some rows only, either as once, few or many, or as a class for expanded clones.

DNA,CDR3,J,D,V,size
TGCAGTGCCTTCGGACAGGGTGCATTTTTTTATAACAATGAGCAGTTCTTC,CSAFGQGAFFYNNEQFF,TRBJ2-1,TRBD1,TRBV20-1,-
TGTGCCAGCAGTTATAGACTAGCGGGGGGGCTTAACGAGCAGTACTTC,CASSYRLAGGLNEQYF,TRBJ2-7,TRBD2,TRBV27,few
TGTGCCAGCAGCTTTGACGGCCTCGGGGGTTCTCTCCGAGAGACCCAGTACTTC,CASSFDGLGGSLRETQYF,TRBJ2-5,-,TRBV11-1,many
TGTGCCTGGGGACAGGGACCCTACAATGAGCAGTTCTTC,CAWGQGPYNEQFF,TRBJ2-1,TRBD1,TRBV30,-
TGCGCCAGCAGCTTGGGGGGAGTGGTTTACAATGAGCAGTTCTTC,CASSLGGVVYNEQFF,TRBJ2-1,-,TRBV5-1,-
TGTGCCAGCAGTTTATGTGGGCCTGCCTGCGAGCAGTACTTC,CASSLCGPACEQYF,TRBJ2-7,-,TRBV27,few
TGCAGCATCCTGGGGCAGGGTCTGGGCACTGAAGCTTTCTTT,CSILGQGLGTEAFF,TRBJ1-1,-,TRBV29-1,few
TGTGCCAGCAGTCCTATGGGGGTCGAGAAGACCAACGAGCAGTACTTC,CASSPMGVEKTNEQYF,TRBJ2-7,-,TRBV12-3/TRBV12-4,-
TGTGCCAGCAGCCAGGGACAGTTCTACGAGCAGTACTTC,CASSQGQFYEQYF,TRBJ2-7,TRBD1,TRBV7-2,-
TGTGCCAGTAGTTCCGGGACAGGGGCGTCCAATCAGCCCCAGCATTTT,CASSSGTGASNQPQHF,TRBJ1-5,TRBD1,TRBV19,-
TGTGCCAGCAGGGAGCAGGTCAATCAGCCCCAGCATTTT,CASREQVNQPQHF,TRBJ1-5,-,TRBV2,few
TGCAGCGTTGGCAGGGTCCAAGAGACCCAGTACTTC,CSVGRVQETQYF,TRBJ2-5,-,TRBV29-1,-
TGCGCCAGCAGCCACGGGACTAGCGGCCTCAATCCGCGCACAGATACGCAGTATTTT,CASSHGTSGLNPRTDTQYF,TRBJ2-3,TRBD2,TRBV4-3,few
TGCAGTGCTACTGCGCGAGGGAATATTCCAGATACGCAGTATTTT,CSATARGNIPDTQYF,TRBJ2-3,-,TRBV20-1,-
TGTGCCAGCAGTTTAGTGGGGGGGGTCACCGGGGAGCTGTTTTTT,CASSLVGGVTGELFF,TRBJ2-2,TRBD2,TRBV12-3/TRBV12-4,many
TGTGCCAGCAGTTTCGGCGAAACTCAGCCCCAGCATTTT,CASSFGETQPQHF,TRBJ1-5,-,TRBV12-3/TRBV12-4,many
TGTGCCATCAGCGCCCGGGACCGGACAGGGAAAACTAATGAAAAACTGTTTTTT,CAISARDRTGKTNEKLFF,TRBJ1-4,TRBD1,TRBV10-3,few
TGTGCCAGCAGTTCCCTCTTACCCAACAATGAGCAGTTCTTC,CASSSLLPNNEQFF,TRBJ2-1,-,TRBV12-3/TRBV12-4,many
TGTGCCAGCTCACAGACTCTACACTATGAAGCTTTCTTT,CASSQTLHYEAFF,TRBJ1-1,-,TRBV18,few
TGTGCCAGCAGTTACTGGGCCGGACAGGGCTTAAGTGAGCAGTACTTC,CASSYWAGQGLSEQYF,TRBJ2-7,TRBD1,TRBV6-5,-
TGTGCCACCAGTGATTTAAGAGGGGTGGATACGCAGTATTTT,CATSDLRGVDTQYF,TRBJ2-3,-,TRBV24-1,-
TGTGCCAGCAGCGACAGGGGCAACTATGGCTACACCTTC,CASSDRGNYGYTF,TRBJ1-2,TRBD1,TRBV27,many
TGTGCCACCAGTGATTGGTCGGAGGGCTCGTTCTTC,CATSDWSEGSFF,TRBJ2-1,-,TRBV24-1,few
TGCAGTGCAAGCTATACGCTGGGGCCCTACGAGCAGTACTTC,CSASYTLGPYEQYF,TRBJ2-7,-,TRBV20-1,few
TGCAGTGCTAGGGACGGGGGCAATCAGCCCCAGCATTTT,CSARDGGNQPQHF,TRBJ1-5,-,TRBV20-1,-
TGTGCCAGCAGTTACTTGGGGGGAGGCACTGAAGCTTTCTTT,CASSYLGGGTEAFF,TRBJ1-1,-,TRBV6-5,-
TGCAGTGCTAGAGATCTGATTAGCGGGGGGCAGGGTACGCAGTATTTT,CSARDLISGGQGTQYF,TRBJ2-3,TRBD2,TRBV20-1,-
TGTGCCAGCAGCCAAGATTTTGCTATGACGGGGGGGCCATACGAGCAGTACTTC,CASSQDFAMTGGPYEQYF,TRBJ2-7,TRBD2,TRBV3-1,many
TGTGCCAGTAGTGCCTCGACAGGGTCCGGGGAGCTGTTTTTT,CASSASTGSGELFF,TRBJ2-2,TRBD1,TRBV19,few
TGTGCCAGCAGCTTGGAGGGACAGGGGGCGCACAGATCCACAGATACGCAGTATTTT,CASSLEGQGAHRSTDTQYF,TRBJ2-3,TRBD1,TRBV5-5,few
TGTGCCAGCAGCCCACTAGACAGTCACAATCAGCCCCAGCATTTT,CASSPLDSHNQPQHF,TRBJ1-5,-,TRBV5-5,-
TGCAGCGTTGAAAGGGAGACCCAGTACTTC,CSVERETQYF,TRBJ2-5,-,TRBV29-1,many
TGTGCCAGCAGTTTAGAGGGGCAGGGGTCACCCCTCCACTTT,CASSLEGQGSPLHF,TRBJ1-6,-,TRBV12-3/TRBV12-4,-
TGTGCCAGCAGTTACGGTCAGGGGCTCTCTGGCTACACCTTC,CASSYGQGLSGYTF,TRBJ1-2,-,TRBV6-5,many
TGTGCCAGCAGACGACTAGCGGTCCCCCAAGAGACCCAGTACTTC,CASRRLAVPQETQYF,TRBJ2-5,TRBD2,TRBV12-3/TRBV12-4,few
TGCGCCAGCAGCTTTCGGGGGGAGAGCAATCAGCCCCAGCATTTT,CASSFRGESNQPQHF,TRBJ1-5,-,TRBV5-1,few
TGCAGTGCTAGAGAGGGACTTTATAGCAATCAGCCCCAGCATTTT,CSAREGLYSNQPQHF,TRBJ1-5,-,TRBV20-1,many